Shown below are 9 T cell receptor beta chains from a single sample sequenced in a study of OX40 agonist ivuxolimab in advanced cancers. The library came from the immunoSEQ multiplex PCR assay. As stored in TCRdb, this immuneACCESS dataset retains in-frame rearrangements with V and J assigned. A fraction of the clones does not appear; measured against another copy, unresolved V genes explain less than half of the discrepancy, and the remainder lacks a known reason. In all, the sample holds 70,000 or so clones, and about 91% of those were seen once. The ten top clones hold 2% to 2.5% of the sample. Sequencing was performed on CD4+ or CD8+ T cells sorted from blood, taken in a trial of the OX40 agonist ivuxolimab. Every receptor here comes from an adult with an advanced solid tumor such as melanoma, head and neck, liver or kidney cancer.

This clone was observed a few times. The chain couples TRBV5-1 to TRBJ1-3, with D hard to call. V was clipped by 4 bases and J by 0 bases, with 11 bases between them. Per germline, CDR1 SGHRS and CDR2 YFSETQ. There are 15 residues in the CDR3. The CDR3 DNA reads TGCGCCAGCAGCCCGGACGGCCGCTCTGGAAACACCATATATTTT. This encodes CASSPDGRSGNTIYF.

The V call is TRBV5-1, the J call TRBJ1-1; D gene ambiguous. The V gene lost 1 base and the J gene lost 0 bases, with 10 bases spanning the gap. The germline V gene encodes CDR1 SGHRS and CDR2 YFSETQ. The CDR3 has 15 amino acids. The CDR3 loop is CASSLSGVMNTEAFF. CDR3 bases: TGCGCCAGCAGCTTGAGCGGGGTAATGAACACTGAAGCTTTCTTT.

The chain joins TRBV29-1 to TRBJ2-5; D is undetermined. Between the trimmed V and J ends, which lost 3 bases and 5 bases, there was a span of 4 bases. CDR3 length: 10 amino acids. Looked up from germline, CDR1 is SQVTM and CDR2 is ANQGSEA. DNA for the CDR3: TGCAGCGTTGAGTTGGAGACCCAGTACTTC. Its translation is CSVELETQYF.

V gene TRBV9 combines with J gene TRBJ1-2; perhaps TRBD1 as D (5 bases). This CDR3 region has 12 residues. Trimming shortened V by 1 base and J by 9 bases, and 10 bases separated the two germline ends. CDR1 SGDLS and CDR2 YYNGEE come from the germline V gene. The CDR3, as DNA: TGTGCCAGCAGCGTACTGGGGGAGAGCTACACCTTC. It is translated as CASSVLGESYTF.

The chain joins TRBV15 to TRBJ2-1; 12 bases are shared with TRBD2. The trim removed 0 bases at V and 10 bases at J, leaving 7 bases unmatched. Germline lookup yields CDR1 LNHNV and CDR2 YYDKDF (reference sequence). This CDR3 has 16 residues. The CDR3 reads CATSRDRTSGTWEQFF. The CDR3, as DNA: TGTGCCACCAGCAGAGATCGGACTAGCGGGACTTGGGAGCAGTTCTTC.

This clone was seen just once. The chain has TRBV7-9 and TRBJ1-5; tentatively, D is TRBD1 (5 bases). The CDR3 is 13 residues long. V was cut by 6 bases and J by 9 bases, with 15 bases left in between. The germline V gene encodes CDR1 SEHNR and CDR2 FQNEAQ (reference sequence). The CDR3 region has the DNA TGTGCCAGCAGTATAGGGGTATCGGCGCCCCAGCATTTT. This encodes CASSIGVSAPQHF.

About this clone: Other DNA sequences within the sample encode an identical CDR3. The V and J genes are TRBV27 and TRBJ2-5; tentatively, D is TRBD1 or TRBD2 (6 bases each). This CDR3 has 13 amino acids. With 0 bases removed from V and 5 bases from J, the gap between germline ends came to 7 bases. The V gene's germline CDR1 is MNHEY and CDR2 SMNVEV (reference sequence). This chain's CDR3 is CASSLSGGETQYF. Here the CDR3 DNA reads TGTGCCAGCAGTTTATCAGGGGGGGAGACCCAGTACTTC.

This clone was picked up a small number of times. This sequence joins TRBV5-4 and TRBJ1-6; D ambiguous. The CDR3 loop spans 15 amino acids. Germline lookup yields CDR1 SGHNT and CDR2 YYREEE (reference sequence). Trimming stripped 0 bases from V and 4 bases from J, with 8 bases between. Written as DNA, the CDR3 is TGTGCCAGCAGCTTGGCCAATCAATATAATTCACCCCTCCACTTT. Translated, it gives CASSLANQYNSPLHF.

The V and J genes are TRBV6-1 and TRBJ2-3, with 8 bases aligning to TRBD1. V lost 6 bases to trimming and J lost 4 bases; unmatched junction nucleotides: 6. There are 14 residues in the CDR3. Germline V gene data show CDR1 as MNHNS and CDR2 as SASEGT. CDR3 sequence reads: CASRDRDLADTQYF. In DNA form, the CDR3 reads TGTGCCAGCAGGGACAGGGATTTGGCAGATACGCAGTATTTT.